This T cell receptor (beta chain) emerged from a study of blood T cell repertoires in COVID-19. Study-wide background: PBMCs, B-cell-depleted T cells, or T cells provided the cDNA or gDNA that made up the material.

The CDR3 has 14 residues. The V and J ends lost 6 bases and 5 bases, in that order; junction bases with no gene match: 6. CDR1 MNHEY and CDR2 SVGAGI come from the germline V gene. The study assigned cohorts using participant-reported clinical history. Before being deemed recovered, Cohort 3 donors had two negative PCRs, clearance, or symptom resolution. In the original processing: Reference gene primer amplification gave estimated nucleated cell counts. Here immunoSEQ multiplex PCR was the method, and the copy in TCRdb shows in-frame clones only, minus some. The V and J calls and the clone size are those of that table, but D and trimming were determined from the DNA. The sample has under 200,000 clones, about 88% seen once; the top ten hold 0.77%.

This clonotype was sampled from a woman under 30 who had recovered from COVID-19. The chain is built from TRBV6-5 and TRBJ2-1; 8 bases map to TRBD1. Sequencing was done on a sample of PBMCs or T cells enriched from blood (not recorded which). The CDR3 reads CASRKTGVNNEQFF. The CDR3 region has the DNA TGTGCCAGCAGGAAGACAGGGGTTAACAATGAGCAGTTCTTC.